The next 5 T cell receptor beta chains were all read from a single sample in a study of T cells in Graves' hyperthyroidism and ophthalmopathy. The CDR3 regions of TCR beta were amplified from RNA transcripts. Initially, a first-round RT-PCR of the TCR CDR3 employed the HTBI primer set. Using its own MiXCR run on the multiplex PCR reads, TCRdb lists one record per CDR3 protein. The table shows 530,000 or so distinct CDR3 sequences, with roughly 50% occurring only once. The sample consisted of peripheral blood or thyroid tissue (not recorded which). The receptor set was obtained from a woman between 18 and 29 years old with Graves' hyperthyroidism.

On this clonotype itself: The final CDR3 position lacks the conserved phenylalanine or tryptophan, pointing to a likely read error. It is unclear where the CDR3 begins or ends on the DNA, so no DNA is shown, and the CDR3 is as TCRdb lists it. The chain links TRBV7-9 to TRBJ2-7. Germline assignment: CDR1 SEHNR and CDR2 FQNEAQ (reference sequence). The CDR3 comprises 14 residues, both ends counted. The CDR3: CASSPRTQTYEQCL.

This clonotype was observed a handful of times. The V call is TRBV4-1, the J call TRBJ2-7; possibly TRBD1 for D (6 bases). Deletions cut 0 bases from V and 5 bases from J, with 23 bases between. This CDR3 comprises 18 residues. The germline V gene has CDR1 MGHRA and CDR2 YSYEKL. CDR3 amino acids: CASSQDPIWGPIMHEQYF. CDR3 in DNA: TGCGCCAGCAGCCAAGATCCCATTTGGGGGCCTATCATGCACGAGCAGTACTTC.

The chain recombines TRBV7-2 with TRBJ1-5; maybe TRBD1 (5 bases). V was shortened by 1 base and J by 5 bases, with 9 bases between the two germline ends. The length of the CDR3 is 14 residues. CDR1 is SGHTA, CDR2 FQGNSA, per germline. CDR3 residues: CASSLGGWDQPQHF. The DNA of the CDR3 is TGTGCCAGCAGCTTAGGGGGGTGGGATCAGCCCCAGCATTTT.

This clonotype has at least ten counts. The chain recombines TRBV27 with TRBJ2-5; D is possibly TRBD1 (6 bases). CDR1 is MNHEY, CDR2 SMNVEV, per germline (reference sequence). CDR3 length equals 13 residues. The V end was cut by 3 bases, the J end by 7 bases, with 12 bases between. The CDR3 region is CASSFQQGGTQYF. Here the CDR3 DNA reads TGTGCCAGCAGTTTCCAACAGGGTGGGACCCAGTACTTC.

J is TRBJ1-2 and V is TRBV24-1; D ambiguous. In germline, CDR1 is KGHDR, CDR2 SFDVKD. V was trimmed by 6 bases and J by 2 bases, leaving 18 bases between them. The CDR3 covers 16 residues. The CDR3 is CATSPTSGRSNYGYTF. For the CDR3, the DNA is TGTGCCACCAGTCCTACTAGCGGGAGATCCAACTATGGCTACACCTTC.